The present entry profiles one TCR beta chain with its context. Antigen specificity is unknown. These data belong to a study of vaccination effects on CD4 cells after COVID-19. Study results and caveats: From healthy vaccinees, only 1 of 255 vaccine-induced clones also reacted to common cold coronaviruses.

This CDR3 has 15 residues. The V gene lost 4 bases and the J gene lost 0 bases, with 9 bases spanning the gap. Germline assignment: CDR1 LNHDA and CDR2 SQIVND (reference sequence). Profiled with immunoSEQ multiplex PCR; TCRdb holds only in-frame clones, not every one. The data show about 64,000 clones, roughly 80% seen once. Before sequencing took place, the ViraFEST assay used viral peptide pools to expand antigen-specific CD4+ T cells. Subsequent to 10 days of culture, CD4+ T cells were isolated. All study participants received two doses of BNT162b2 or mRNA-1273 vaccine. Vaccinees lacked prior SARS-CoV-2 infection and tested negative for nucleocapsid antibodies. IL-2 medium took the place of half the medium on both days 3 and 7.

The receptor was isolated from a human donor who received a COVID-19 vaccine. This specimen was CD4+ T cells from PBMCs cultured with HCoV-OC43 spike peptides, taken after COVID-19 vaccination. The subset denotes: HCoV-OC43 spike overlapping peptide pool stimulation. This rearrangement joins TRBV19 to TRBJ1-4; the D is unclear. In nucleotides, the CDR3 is TGTGCCAGTAGTAGGAACAGTGCAACTAATGAAAAACTGTTTTTT. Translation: CASSRNSATNEKLFF.